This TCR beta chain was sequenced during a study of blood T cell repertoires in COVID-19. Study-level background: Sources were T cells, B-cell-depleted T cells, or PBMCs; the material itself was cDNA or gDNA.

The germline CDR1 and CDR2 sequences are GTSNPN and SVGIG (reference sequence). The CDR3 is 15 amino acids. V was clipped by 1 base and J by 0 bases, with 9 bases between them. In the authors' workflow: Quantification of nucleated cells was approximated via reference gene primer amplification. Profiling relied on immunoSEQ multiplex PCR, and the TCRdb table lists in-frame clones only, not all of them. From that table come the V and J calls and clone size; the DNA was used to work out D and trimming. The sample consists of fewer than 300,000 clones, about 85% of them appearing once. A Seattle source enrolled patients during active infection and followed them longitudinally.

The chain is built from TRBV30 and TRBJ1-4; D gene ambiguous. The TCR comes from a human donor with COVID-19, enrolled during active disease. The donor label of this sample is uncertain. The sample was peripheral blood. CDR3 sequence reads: CAWSGPDTTNEKLFF. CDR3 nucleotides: TGTGCCTGGAGTGGACCAGACACAACTAATGAAAAACTGTTTTTT.